This entry concerns a single TCR beta chain. No cognate antigen has been identified for it. Base qualities are not at hand, and no much larger clone is one base apart. This sample is drawn from a study of blood T cell repertoires in COVID-19 (TCRdb year 2020). Concerning the study at large: The collaborator samples originated in the United States, Italy and Spain and spanned the acute and convalescent phases of COVID-19. The prospective study material was composed of cDNA or gDNA derived from T cells, B-cell-depleted T cells, or PBMCs. Subjects who had been exposed to COVID-19, were actively infected with it, or had recovered from it provided the deeply sampled blood TCRbeta repertoires that made up the dataset. The repertoires were released in a freely available public database intended as a resource for research on the immune response to SARS-CoV-2. Samples came from the ongoing ImmuneRACE study (first 160 participants) plus 1,254 subjects from 6 global collaborators. The sample metadata nearly always contained a de-identified subject ID, COVID-19 status, age in years and sex. Where available, HLA class I and class II types were obtained from metadata supplied by the sample provider rather than from assay-based typing. Overall results and qualifications from the work: How much clinical and demographic metadata was included differed by source and by participant, and the metadata was provided uncurated.

For CDR1 and CDR2, the germline V gene (reference sequence) lists MNHEY and SMNVEV. V loses 6 bases, J loses 4 bases, and the germline ends lie 21 bases apart. Including cysteine and phenylalanine, the CDR3 has 16 amino acids. Only the CDR3 part of the read is kept: 48 bases, read in frame from the first base. Whole blood was collected in K2EDTA tubes by collaborating institutions according to the institutions' own protocols. For TCRbeta analysis, collaborator samples were shipped as frozen whole blood, as isolated PBMCs, or as DNA extracted from either sample type. TCRbeta CDR3 regions were amplified from genomic DNA using the immunoSEQ Assay, a bias-controlled multiplex PCR. Per the original workflow: Within the assay, amplification of reference gene primers was used to estimate how many nucleated cells each sample contained. To quantify the absolute abundance of each unique TCRbeta CDR3 rearrangement, sequence reads were collapsed and filtered. For each sample, productive Simpson clonality was calculated as the square root of Simpson's diversity index over productive rearrangements. TCRdb stores this immuneACCESS table with in-frame sequences only. Part of the clones is absent; in the studies checked, under half of the shortfall reflects unresolved V genes, and no reason is known for the rest. D and trimming come from the DNA, and the V and J calls and clone size come from that table. The sample table contains about 110,000 clones; only one count was recorded for 55% to 75% of them. Together, the top ten hold 0.75% to 0.9% of the sample.

The chain couples TRBV27 to TRBJ1-2, with a tentative D gene TRBD1 over 5 matching bases. The clonotype was recovered from a human donor with acute or convalescent COVID-19. The donor label of this sample is uncertain. Sequencing used peripheral blood. The bases are TGTGCCAGCAGGCCCCGTGAAGCAGGGAATATCTATGGCTACACCTTC. Translation gives CASRPREAGNIYGYTF.